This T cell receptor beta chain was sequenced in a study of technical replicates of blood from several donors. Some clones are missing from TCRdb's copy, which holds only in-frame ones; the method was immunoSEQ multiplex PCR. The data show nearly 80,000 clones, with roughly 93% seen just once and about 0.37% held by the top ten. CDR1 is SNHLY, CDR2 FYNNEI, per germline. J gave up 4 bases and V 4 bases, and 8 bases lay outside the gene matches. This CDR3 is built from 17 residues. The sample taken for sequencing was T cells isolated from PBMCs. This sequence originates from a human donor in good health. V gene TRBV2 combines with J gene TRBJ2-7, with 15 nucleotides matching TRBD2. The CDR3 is CASSGSGTSGRLYEQYF. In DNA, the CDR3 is TGTGCCAGCAGTGGATCCGGGACTAGCGGGAGGCTGTACGAGCAGTACTTC.